These 16 T cell receptor beta chains originate from one sample sequenced in a study of cytomegalovirus exposure and HLA in healthy donors. With 60 Vbeta and 13 Jbeta primers, the PCR was carried out. The data were produced by immunoSEQ multiplex PCR, yet TCRdb's version contains in-frame clones alone and is incomplete. This listing includes about 70,000 clones. The sequenced sample consisted of PBMCs. These receptors were obtained from a female donor in good health and CMV-seropositive.

This sequence joins TRBV9 and TRBJ2-7, with 12 bases identical to TRBD2. The CDR3 has 17 amino acids. Germline V gene lookup returns CDR1 SGDLS and CDR2 YYNGEE. J lost 5 bases, V lost 4 bases, and 13 bases had no gene match. The DNA for the CDR3 is TGTGCCAGCAGCATAGGACTAGCGGGGTTTGAGCCGGACGAGCAGTACTTC. Translated, it gives CASSIGLAGFEPDEQYF.

The rearrangement uses TRBV19 and TRBJ2-7; 9 positions agree with TRBD1. CDR1 is LNHDA, CDR2 SQIVND, per germline (reference sequence). The CDR3 extends over 14 amino acids. V shed 5 bases, J shed 5 bases, and the junction held 7 bases outside the gene matches. CDR3 bases: TGTGCCAGTAGTGCCTCCCGGGACAGGGACGAGCAGTACTTC. It is translated as CASSASRDRDEQYF.

J is TRBJ1-4 and V is TRBV30; weak D call: TRBD1 (5 bases). The CDR3 extends over 14 amino acids. Germline CDR1 GTSNPN, CDR2 SVGIG (reference sequence). The V end lost 0 bases, the J end lost 5 bases, and 10 bases lay between the germline ends. CDR3 residues: CAWSVLGGNEKLFF. CDR3 nucleotides: TGTGCCTGGAGTGTACTCGGGGGGAATGAAAAACTGTTTTTT. The full variable domain, in which reference TRBV30 and TRBJ1-4 provide the parts outside the CDR3, is SQTIHQWPATLVQPVGSPLSLECTVEGTSNPNLYWYRQAAGRGLQLLFYSVGIGQISSEVPQNLSASRPQDRQFILSSKKLLLSDSGFYLCAWSVLGGNEKLFFGSGTQLSVL.

This chain uses TRBV6-1 with TRBJ1-1; 8 nucleotides match TRBD1. Looked up from germline, CDR1 is MNHNS and CDR2 is SASEGT. V shed 5 bases and J 1 base; nucleotides not matched to a gene: 6. CDR3 length equals 15 residues. CDR3 protein: CASSSGQGGNTEAFF. Here the CDR3 DNA reads TGTGCCAGCAGTTCTGGACAGGGAGGGAACACTGAAGCTTTCTTT.

This chain connects TRBV7-2 to TRBJ2-1; 8 positions match TRBD1. CDR3 length equals 17 residues. Trimming at V came to 0 bases and at J to 0 bases, leaving 4 bases not matched to a gene. Germline V lookup: CDR1 SGHTA, CDR2 FQGNSA. CDR3 coding DNA: TGTGCCAGCAGCTTAGCCCCGACAGGGGACTCCTACAATGAGCAGTTCTTC. This encodes CASSLAPTGDSYNEQFF.

CDR3 protein: CASSFLFTGTSGRAYEQYF. The CDR3 nucleotides read TGCGCCAGCAGCTTCCTGTTCACCGGGACTAGCGGGAGGGCCTACGAGCAGTACTTC. The rearrangement links TRBV4-1 to TRBJ2-7; TRBD2 aligns across 16 bases. CDR1 is MGHRA and CDR2 is YSYEKL in the germline V gene. This CDR3 region has 19 residues. V lost 5 bases to trimming and J lost 2 bases; unmatched junction nucleotides: 12.

The rearrangement uses TRBV6-5 and TRBJ2-1; the match to TRBD2 covers 9 bases. The CDR3 loop spans 15 amino acids. With 4 bases clipped from V and 5 bases from J, the junction kept 6 bases outside the gene matches. CDR1 is MNHEY and CDR2 is SVGAGI in the germline V gene. Here the CDR3 reads CASSSSGKADNEQFF. CDR3 in DNA: TGTGCCAGCAGTTCTAGCGGGAAGGCCGACAATGAGCAGTTCTTC.

The gene calls are TRBV28 and TRBJ2-1; 10 bases align to TRBD1. CDR3 size: 15 residues. Germline V gene data show CDR1 as MDHEN and CDR2 as SYDVKM. Trimming removed 6 bases from V and 8 bases from J; junction bases left unmatched: 10. The CDR3 loop reads CASRWRQGAGYEQFF. In DNA form, the CDR3 reads TGTGCCAGCAGATGGAGACAGGGGGCAGGATATGAGCAGTTCTTC. The variable domain in full, with the rest retrieved from reference TRBV28 and TRBJ2-1, is DVKVTQSSRYLVKRTGEKVFLECVQDMDHENMFWYRQDPGLGLRLIYFSYDVKMKEKGDIPEGYSVSREKKERFSLILESASTNQTSMYLCASRWRQGAGYEQFFGPGTRLTVL.

DNA of the CDR3: TGTGCCAGCAGTTACTCGTTTGGCCGATACTACGAGCAGTACTTC. It encodes CASSYSFGRYYEQYF. The chain combines TRBV6-5 with TRBJ2-5; no firm D call. The assigned J gene may be wrong: the sequence end matches TRBJ2-7 better. Germline V lookup: CDR1 MNHEY, CDR2 SVGAGI. The CDR3 runs to 15 residues.

The rearrangement links TRBV13 to TRBJ1-3; D not resolved. From germline, CDR1 is PRHDT and CDR2 FYEKMQ (reference sequence). The V end lost 6 bases, the J end lost 0 bases, and 9 bases lay between the germline ends. The CDR3 is 14 residues long. The CDR3 DNA sequence: TGTGCCAGCAGTTCAGGTGCCTCTGGAAACACCATATATTTT. It translates to CASSSGASGNTIYF.

Details on this clone: The same CDR3 can be traced to other DNA sequences in this sample. The V and J genes are TRBV6-4 and TRBJ2-3; 8 bases fit TRBD2. V dropped 2 bases and J dropped 1; count of bases not matched to a gene: 2. Per germline, CDR1 MRHNA and CDR2 SNTAGT. This CDR3 is 15 amino acids long. The CDR3 sequence is CASSDRAGGTDTQYF. The CDR3 DNA sequence: TGTGCCAGCAGTGACCGAGCGGGGGGCACAGATACGCAGTATTTT.

Points on this clone: A read error may account for a junction end that differs from germline. CDR3 DNA sequence: TGTGCCAGCAGCGTGACAGGGGCTCAGGAGAACCAGTACTTC. It is translated as CASSVTGAQENQYF. The chain recombines TRBV9 with TRBJ2-5, with 8 nucleotides matching TRBD1. The V gene's germline CDR1 is SGDLS and CDR2 YYNGEE. The CDR3 is made up of 14 amino acids.

The chain carries TRBV28 and TRBJ2-7; TRBD1 might be the D (6 bases). The V end was cut by 4 bases, the J end by 2 bases, with 12 bases between. Germline CDR1 and CDR2: MDHEN and SYDVKM. The CDR3 sequence is 14 residues long. The CDR3 sequence: CASSSTGLPYEQYF. The CDR3 nucleotides read TGTGCCAGCAGTTCTACAGGGCTCCCCTACGAGCAGTACTTC.

The chain is built from TRBV9 and TRBJ2-2; 9 bases line up with TRBD1. The ends lost 3 bases at V and 7 bases at J; junction bases unmatched: 13. The germline V gene encodes CDR1 SGDLS and CDR2 YYNGEE. CDR3 length equals 17 residues. The CDR3 DNA sequence: TGTGCCAGCAGCGACCACCTTGAGGACAGGGGTGACGGGGAGCTGTTTTTT. Translating it yields CASSDHLEDRGDGELFF.

The V gene is TRBV4-3, the J gene TRBJ1-2; D might be TRBD1 (5 bases). The germline gives CDR1 LGHNA, CDR2 YSLEER. V gave up 0 bases and J gave up 3 bases, with 11 bases separating them. This CDR3 has 15 residues. The DNA for the CDR3 is TGCGCCAGCAGCCAAGATGGGGCAGCCCACTATGGCTACACCTTC. Its translation is CASSQDGAAHYGYTF.

The CDR3 reads CASSLSGGDTDTQYF. Written as DNA, the CDR3 is TGTGCCAGCAGCTTAAGCGGGGGGGACACAGATACGCAGTATTTT. The chain is built from TRBV7-3 and TRBJ2-3; 9 positions agree with TRBD2. Germline CDR1 and CDR2: SGHTA and FQGTGA. The V segment lost 1 base and the J segment 2 bases; nucleotides outside the gene matches: 1. CDR3 length: 15 residues.